The 30 T cell receptor beta chains below all came from one sample that was sequenced in a study of blood T cell repertoires in COVID-19. Assay used: immunoSEQ multiplex PCR; TCRdb lists only in-frame clones, some missing. The sample includes fewer than 300,000 clones, roughly 85% of them seen just once. The material sequenced was peripheral blood. All receptors derive from a woman aged 18-29 years with acute or convalescent COVID-19.

The chain carries TRBV7-2 and TRBJ1-2; the D is unclear. Trimming took off 0 bases at V and 8 bases at J, with 16 bases between the two ends. This CDR3 has 15 amino acids. CDR1 SGHTA and CDR2 FQGNSA come from the germline V gene. CDR3 residues: CASSLALTPGGGYTF. As DNA, the CDR3 is TGTGCCAGCAGCTTAGCCTTGACCCCCGGAGGAGGCTACACCTTC.

The chain is built from TRBV7-2 and TRBJ2-2, with TRBD2 matching 8 bases. Germline CDR1 is SGHTA and CDR2 is FQGNSA. The V gene end was trimmed by 0 bases and the J gene end by 5 bases; junction bases not matched to a gene: 11. This CDR3 is built from 18 residues. CDR3 sequence: CASSLAGSVSGNTGELFF. DNA for the CDR3: TGTGCCAGCAGCTTAGCGGGTTCCGTTAGCGGGAATACCGGGGAGCTGTTTTTT.

The genes are TRBV4-1 and TRBJ2-2; a possible D gene is TRBD1 (6 bases). The length of the CDR3 is 17 residues. V dropped 1 base and J dropped 0 bases, with 12 bases sitting between them. Germline V gene lookup returns CDR1 MGHRA and CDR2 YSYEKL. As DNA, the CDR3 is TGCGCCAGCAGCCAAGCGGTTGGGACACCGAACACCGGGGAGCTGTTTTTT. As protein: CASSQAVGTPNTGELFF.

This rearrangement joins TRBV7-8 to TRBJ2-7, with 7 bases fitting TRBD1. Trimming at V came to 3 bases and at J to 2 bases, leaving 4 bases not matched to a gene. The CDR3 is 14 residues long. From germline, CDR1 is SGHVS and CDR2 FQNEAQ. CDR3 sequence: CASSFPGQTYEQYF. CDR3 nucleotides: TGTGCCAGCAGCTTTCCGGGACAGACCTACGAGCAGTACTTC.

The chain recombines TRBV6-1 with TRBJ1-6; D unclear. Germline CDR1 is MNHNS and CDR2 is SASEGT. V dropped 3 bases and J dropped 5 bases, with 14 bases sitting between them. The CDR3 is 16 amino acids. Here the CDR3 reads CASSEYTVGNNSPLHF. The DNA for the CDR3 is TGTGCCAGCAGTGAGTACACGGTCGGGAATAATTCACCCCTCCACTTT.

This clone showed up just once. The chain has TRBV28 and TRBJ2-7; no clear D. Trimming pared 4 bases from V and 0 bases from J, leaving 13 bases between. This CDR3 has 15 residues. The germline V gene has CDR1 MDHEN and CDR2 SYDVKM. CDR3 nucleotides: TGTGCCAGCAGTTCCTCGGGTCAGCCCTCCTACGAGCAGTACTTC. Translating gives CASSSSGQPSYEQYF.

The V call is TRBV5-4, the J call TRBJ1-2; 7 bases line up with TRBD1. Trimming removed 3 bases from V and 1 base from J; junction bases left unmatched: 9. Germline CDR1 and CDR2: SGHNT and YYREEE (reference sequence). The CDR3 runs to 16 residues. CDR3 sequence: CASSSPGTENNYGYTF. The CDR3 bases are TGTGCCAGCAGCTCGCCCGGGACAGAGAATAACTATGGCTACACCTTC.

This clone was counted a single time. The CDR3 region is CASSYGVAGYNEQFF. As DNA, the CDR3 is TGTGCCAGCAGTTACGGGGTAGCGGGTTACAATGAGCAGTTCTTC. The chain has TRBV6-2 or TRBV6-3 and TRBJ2-1, with TRBD2 identical over 7 bases. The trim removed 2 bases at V and 4 bases at J, leaving 5 bases unmatched. The germline V gene encodes CDR1 MNHEY and CDR2 SVGEGT. The CDR3 is made up of 15 amino acids.

The genes are TRBV27 and TRBJ2-7; no definite D call. The V end lost 0 bases, the J end lost 2 bases, and 8 bases lay between the germline ends. Germline V gene data show CDR1 as MNHEY and CDR2 as SMNVEV (reference sequence). The CDR3 contains 14 residues. The CDR3 DNA reads as TGTGCCAGCAGTTTATCTCACAGTGCCTACGAGCAGTACTTC. The encoded protein is CASSLSHSAYEQYF.

The CDR3 protein is CASLGQGAGEAFF. CDR3 coding DNA: TGTGCCAGTTTGGGGCAGGGGGCTGGTGAAGCTTTCTTT. The gene calls are TRBV3-1 (or the pseudogene TRBV3-2) and TRBJ1-1, with 8 bases identical to TRBD1. Losses at the gene ends were 9 bases for V and 7 bases for J; bases not matched to a gene: 10. Germline values: CDR1 LGHDT, CDR2 YNNKEL (reference sequence). The CDR3 extends over 13 amino acids.

The genes are TRBV6-6 and TRBJ2-5; weak D call: TRBD1 (5 bases). In germline, CDR1 is MNHNY, CDR2 SVGAGI (reference sequence). The CDR3 is 14 residues long. Trimming shortened V by 1 base and J by 2 bases, and 8 bases separated the two germline ends. The CDR3 sequence: CASSYLQGQETQYF. The CDR3 nucleotides are TGTGCCAGCAGTTACTTGCAGGGACAAGAGACCCAGTACTTC.

V usage is TRBV10-2 and J usage is TRBJ2-7, with TRBD2 as a possible D gene (5 bases). The V end was cut by 8 bases, the J end by 7 bases, with 15 bases between. Germline loops: CDR1 WSHSY, CDR2 SAAADI. This CDR3 is built from 12 residues. The CDR3 here is CASLNWPGEQYF. CDR3 DNA: TGCGCCAGCCTGAACTGGCCGGGGGAGCAGTACTTC.

The chain carries TRBV7-2 and TRBJ2-3; 8 bases are shared with TRBD2. The trim removed 7 bases at V and 6 bases at J, leaving 15 bases unmatched. The CDR3 spans 16 residues. CDR1 is SGHTA and CDR2 is FQGNSA in the germline V gene. The CDR3 loop reads CASTDPASGYVDTQYF. For the CDR3, the DNA is TGTGCCAGCACCGACCCGGCTAGCGGGTATGTGGATACGCAGTATTTT.

The rearrangement joins TRBV6-5 to TRBJ1-2, with 7 bases aligning to TRBD1. The CDR3 loop spans 13 amino acids. Germline CDR1 and CDR2: MNHEY and SVGAGI. V shed 6 bases, J shed 3 bases, and the junction held 4 bases outside the gene matches. CDR3 in DNA: TGTGCCAGCAGCCACCAGGGGGACTATGGCTACACCTTC. Encoded protein: CASSHQGDYGYTF.

The gene calls are TRBV27 and TRBJ2-3, with 15 bases lining up with TRBD2. This CDR3 comprises 20 residues. The J segment lost 0 bases and the V segment lost 0 bases, leaving 7 bases of the junction unmatched. From germline, CDR1 is MNHEY and CDR2 SMNVEV (reference sequence). In DNA, the CDR3 is TGTGCCAGCAGTTTATCGTTGGGACTAGCGGGAGGTCCTAGCACAGATACGCAGTATTTT. Protein: CASSLSLGLAGGPSTDTQYF.

The V and J genes are TRBV11-2 and TRBJ2-1; D ambiguous. Germline V gene data show CDR1 as SGHAT and CDR2 as FQNNGV. V was trimmed by 5 bases and J by 0 bases, leaving 14 bases between them. This CDR3 comprises 16 residues. CDR3 nucleotides: TGTGCCAGCAGCCCCCGACGCTGGAGCTCCTACAATGAGCAGTTCTTC. The encoded protein is CASSPRRWSSYNEQFF.

The chain is built from TRBV18 and TRBJ1-4; 7 nucleotides agree with TRBD1. Germline V gene data show CDR1 as KGHSH and CDR2 as LQKENI. Trimming cost V 2 bases and J 5 bases; bases outside gene matches: 5. The CDR3 is 15 amino acids. The CDR3 region has the DNA TGTGCCAGCTCACCATCCGACAGGGTAAATGAAAAACTGTTTTTT. Protein: CASSPSDRVNEKLFF.

This clone has only a few counts. The V gene is TRBV5-1, the J gene TRBJ2-3, with a tentative D call TRBD2 (6 bases). The CDR3 loop spans 18 amino acids. CDR1 is SGHRS and CDR2 is YFSETQ in the germline V gene. Trimming stripped 4 bases from V and 2 bases from J, with 23 bases between. The chain's CDR3 is CASSPRPGLYTSTDTQYF. The CDR3 DNA follows: TGCGCCAGCAGCCCGCGACCGGGACTTTACACTTCCACAGATACGCAGTATTTT.

The chain joins TRBV2 to TRBJ1-5; 8 positions match TRBD1. V was pared by 2 bases and J by 1 base, with 16 bases of the junction left unmatched. The CDR3 is made up of 20 amino acids. CDR1 and CDR2 (germline): SNHLY, FYNNEI. CDR3 nucleotides: TGTGCCAGCAGTGAATTGACCGGGACAGGCGCGTATGTGAGCAATCAGCCCCAGCATTTT. It specifies CASSELTGTGAYVSNQPQHF.

J is TRBJ2-2 and V is TRBV6-2 or TRBV6-3; tentative D call: TRBD1 (7 bases). The CDR3 length is 17 residues. Germline values: CDR1 MNHEY, CDR2 SVGEGT. Trimming cost V 4 bases and J 6 bases, with 21 bases left between them. CDR3 amino acids: CASSFRPTGTGAGELFF. DNA for the CDR3: TGTGCCAGCAGTTTTCGGCCGACAGGGACGGGAGCCGGGGAGCTGTTTTTT.

CDR3 DNA: TGTGCCAGCAGCCGATCAAGCAGCAATCAGCCCCAGCATTTT. The encoded protein is CASSRSSSNQPQHF. This chain uses TRBV7-9 with TRBJ1-5, with D uncertain. In germline, CDR1 is SEHNR, CDR2 FQNEAQ (reference sequence). V lost 5 bases to trimming and J lost 1 base, with 9 bases between them. The CDR3 length is 14 residues.

This clone was detected many times. This chain joins TRBV6-6 and TRBJ2-7; 11 nucleotides align to TRBD2. Losses at the gene ends were 6 bases for V and 0 bases for J; bases not matched to a gene: 4. This CDR3 contains 15 residues. In germline, CDR1 is MNHNY, CDR2 SVGAGI (reference sequence). The chain's CDR3 is CASSPSGRSSYEQYF. DNA of the CDR3: TGTGCCAGCAGCCCTAGCGGGAGGAGCTCCTACGAGCAGTACTTC.

The gene calls are TRBV28 and TRBJ1-6, with unresolved D. Germline V gene lookup returns CDR1 MDHEN and CDR2 SYDVKM. The V end was cut by 2 bases, the J end by 4 bases, with 6 bases between. The CDR3 extends over 14 amino acids. The CDR3 region has the DNA TGTGCCAGCAGTTTAGGCCGATATAATTCACCCCTCCACTTT. Amino acids: CASSLGRYNSPLHF.

This clone was picked up a small number of times. The chain is built from TRBV19 and TRBJ1-1; 8 bases line up with TRBD1. Germline V gene data show CDR1 as LNHDA and CDR2 as SQIVND (reference sequence). V trimming: 4 bases; J trimming: 0 bases; junction bases outside the gene matches: 10. The CDR3 extends over 17 amino acids. DNA of the CDR3: TGTGCCAGTAGTAGACGGACAGGGCCCAAAATGAACACTGAAGCTTTCTTT. This translates into CASSRRTGPKMNTEAFF.

The rearrangement joins TRBV19 to TRBJ2-1, with 12 bases identical to TRBD2. V dropped 5 bases and J dropped 4; count of bases not matched to a gene: 9. The CDR3 consists of 17 residues. Germline assignment: CDR1 LNHDA and CDR2 SQIVND (reference sequence). CDR3 nucleotides: TGTGCCAGTAGTCCCCTAGCGGGAGGGGGGTCATACAATGAGCAGTTCTTC. Translated, it gives CASSPLAGGGSYNEQFF.

The chain couples TRBV28 to TRBJ2-3; D perhaps matches TRBD2 (5 bases). There are 16 residues in the CDR3. V was cut by 2 bases and J by 3 bases, with 15 bases left in between. From germline, CDR1 is MDHEN and CDR2 SYDVKM. The CDR3 sequence is CASSLVGMVDTDTQYF. The DNA of the CDR3 is TGTGCCAGCAGTTTAGTCGGGATGGTTGATACAGATACGCAGTATTTT.

Concerning this clone: Other DNA sequences in the same sample also yield this CDR3. The chain employs TRBV19 and TRBJ1-3; no firm D call. V lost 2 bases to trimming and J lost 0 bases, with 8 bases between them. Per germline, CDR1 LNHDA and CDR2 SQIVND (reference sequence). This CDR3 is built from 15 residues. The CDR3 DNA reads TGTGCCAGTAGTATACGAGGCTCCTCTGGAAACACCATATATTTT. Protein product: CASSIRGSSGNTIYF.

This clone appeared a few times. The chain employs TRBV12-3 or TRBV12-4 and TRBJ2-7; weak D call: TRBD2 (7 bases). This CDR3 region has 13 residues. V gave up 0 bases and J gave up 6 bases, with 9 bases separating them. The CDR3 loop reads CASSLAGGLEQYF. The CDR3 region has the DNA TGTGCCAGCAGTTTAGCGGGGGGGCTCGAGCAGTACTTC.

This clone was seen just once. The CDR3 reads CASSPQVGNEQFF. For the CDR3, the DNA is TGTGCCAGCAGTCCCCAGGTGGGCAATGAGCAGTTCTTC. The V and J genes are TRBV27 and TRBJ2-1, with D unclear. The CDR3 length is 13 residues. V lost 5 bases to trimming and J lost 6 bases, with 11 bases between them. Germline V CDR1 and CDR2: MNHEY, SMNVEV (reference sequence).

The V gene is TRBV3-1 (or the pseudogene TRBV3-2), the J gene TRBJ1-1; 7 nucleotides agree with TRBD1. Germline-derived CDR1 and CDR2 are LGHDT and YNNKEL (reference sequence). The CDR3 is 11 amino acids. After removal of 10 bases from V and 4 bases from J, the junction contained 3 bases not matched to a gene. DNA for the CDR3: TGTGCCACCAGGGGGGGCACTGAAGCTTTCTTT. Residues: CATRGGTEAFF.